Each of the 16 T cell receptor beta chains below was sequenced from the same sample in a study of T cell responses to AZD1222 COVID-19 vaccine. Generated by immunoSEQ multiplex PCR, the TCRdb table keeps only in-frame clones and is missing some. This table holds 150,000 or so clones, roughly nine tenths found once. The sample was peripheral blood, taken 28 days after the second AZD1222 dose. Receptors originate from an adult who received the AZD1222 COVID-19 vaccine.

V and J are TRBV6-4 and TRBJ1-1, with a tentative D call TRBD1 (5 bases). Trimming left V 6 bases short and J 5 bases short, with 22 bases between. Germline V gene data show CDR1 as MRHNA and CDR2 as SNTAGT. The CDR3 is made up of 16 amino acids. CDR3: CASSANPGDPDTEAFF. CDR3 nucleotides: TGTGCCAGCAGCGCTAATCCGGGGGATCCCGATACTGAAGCTTTCTTT.

The chain is built from TRBV10-3 and TRBJ1-6, with 8 bases identical to TRBD1. Trimming removed 2 bases from V and 0 bases from J; junction bases left unmatched: 3. This CDR3 has 17 residues. The germline CDR1 and CDR2 sequences are ENHRY and SYGVKD. Written as DNA, the CDR3 is TGTGCCATCAGTGAGGGAGGGACAGGCTCCTATAATTCACCCCTCCACTTT. Protein product: CAISEGGTGSYNSPLHF.

The CDR3 sequence is CASSSARTGKPNQPQHF. In DNA, the CDR3 is TGTGCCAGCAGCTCCGCTCGGACAGGGAAGCCCAATCAGCCCCAGCATTTT. This rearrangement joins TRBV7-6 to TRBJ1-5; 8 nucleotides align to TRBD1. The CDR3 has 17 amino acids. V dropped 4 bases and J dropped 3; count of bases not matched to a gene: 11. Germline CDR1 reads SGHVS; CDR2 reads FNYEAQ.

The chain uses TRBV10-3 and TRBJ2-1; either TRBD1 or TRBD2 may supply D (7 bases each). CDR1 is ENHRY and CDR2 is SYGVKD in the germline V gene. Trimming pared 10 bases from V and 4 bases from J, leaving 26 bases between. This CDR3 is built from 17 residues. CDR3 sequence: CATRGLPQGGGYNEQFF. The CDR3 bases are TGTGCCACCCGGGGACTACCCCAGGGGGGGGGATACAATGAGCAGTTCTTC.

On this clone itself: Distinct nucleotide sequences in the sample also encode this CDR3. The gene calls are TRBV6-5 and TRBJ2-4; D uncertain. The CDR3 covers 11 residues. Trimming took 6 bases from V and 7 from J, leaving 7 bases between them. Germline values: CDR1 MNHEY, CDR2 SVGAGI. The CDR3 protein is CASSTRNIQYF. In DNA form, the CDR3 reads TGTGCCAGCAGCACAAGGAACATTCAGTACTTC.

This clone was observed a handful of times. The gene calls are TRBV6-2 or TRBV6-3 and TRBJ2-1; 15 bases are shared with TRBD2. The CDR3 runs 15 residues. CDR1 is MNHEY, CDR2 SVGEGT, per germline. J gave up 8 bases and V 5 bases, and 4 bases lay outside the gene matches. The CDR3 loop is CASSRTSGGGHEQFF. CDR3 DNA sequence: TGTGCCAGCAGTCGGACTAGCGGGGGGGGACATGAGCAGTTCTTC.

This chain links TRBV24-1 with TRBJ1-5, with 8 bases lining up with TRBD1. After removal of 9 bases from V and 4 bases from J, the junction contained 4 bases not matched to a gene. CDR3 size: 13 residues. From germline, CDR1 is KGHDR and CDR2 SFDVKD. The CDR3, as DNA: TGTGCCACCGGGACAGGTTCAAATCAGCCCCAGCATTTT. Translating gives CATGTGSNQPQHF.

The CDR3 bases are TGCGCCAGCAGCCAAGATGGACAGCTGAACACTGAAGCTTTCTTT. Residues: CASSQDGQLNTEAFF. The genes are TRBV4-1 and TRBJ1-1; the D gene is possibly TRBD1 (6 bases). The V end lost 0 bases, the J end lost 0 bases, and 8 bases lay between the germline ends. Germline V gene data show CDR1 as MGHRA and CDR2 as YSYEKL. The CDR3 spans 15 residues.

The V and J genes are TRBV2 and TRBJ1-4; D is unresolved. Germline assignment: CDR1 SNHLY and CDR2 FYNNEI. CDR3 size: 15 residues. Trimming removed 0 bases from V and 7 bases from J, with 12 bases in between. In DNA, the CDR3 is TGTGCCAGCAGTGAAGCGCAAGGGTGGGGTGAAAAACTGTTTTTT. This translates into CASSEAQGWGEKLFF.

The V call is TRBV5-1, the J call TRBJ2-3; D ambiguous. Germline V gene data show CDR1 as SGHRS and CDR2 as YFSETQ. V dropped 0 bases and J dropped 6 bases, with 8 bases sitting between them. This CDR3 contains 13 residues. The CDR3 nucleotides read TGCGCCAGCAGCTTGGATGGCATTGATACGCAGTATTTT. The encoded protein is CASSLDGIDTQYF. Combining the CDR3 with reference TRBV5-1 and TRBJ2-3 gives the whole variable domain KAGVTQTPRYLIKTRGQQVTLSCSPISGHRSVSWYQQTPGQGLQFLFEYFSETQRNKGNFPGRFSGRQFSNSRSEMNVSTLELGDSALYLCASSLDGIDTQYFGPGTRLTVL.

This rearrangement joins TRBV6-4 to TRBJ2-3; TRBD1 agrees at 8 bases. Germline assignment: CDR1 MRHNA and CDR2 SNTAGT. Trimming removed 5 bases from V and 6 bases from J; junction bases left unmatched: 7. The CDR3 is 14 residues long. CDR3 amino acids: CASSKDRGWDTQYF. In nucleotides, the CDR3 is TGTGCCAGCAGTAAAGACAGGGGTTGGGATACGCAGTATTTT.

The genes are TRBV10-3 and TRBJ2-5; 10 bases agree with TRBD1. Germline CDR1 reads ENHRY; CDR2 reads SYGVKD. The CDR3 has 16 amino acids. The V gene end was trimmed by 4 bases and the J gene end by 2 bases; junction bases not matched to a gene: 7. DNA for the CDR3: TGTGCCATCAGTGGGGACAGGGGTAATATGCAAGAGACCCAGTACTTC. Protein: CAISGDRGNMQETQYF.

This chain joins TRBV9 and TRBJ1-5, with 9 bases fitting TRBD1. Germline V gene sequence: CDR1 SGDLS, CDR2 YYNGEE. The CDR3 loop spans 15 amino acids. V gave up 4 bases and J gave up 2 bases; unmatched junction bases: 4. The CDR3 nucleotides read TGTGCCAGCAGCCCGCGGGACAGGGGCAATCAGCCCCAGCATTTT. As protein: CASSPRDRGNQPQHF.

The genes are TRBV25-1 and TRBJ1-2, with D perhaps TRBD1 (5 bases). Germline lookup yields CDR1 MGHDK and CDR2 SYGVNS. Trimming left V 2 bases short and J 5 bases short, with 15 bases between. The CDR3 is 15 residues long. The CDR3 DNA reads as TGTGCCAGCAGTGAACCGGGGGGGAGAGGGTATGGCTACACCTTC. It specifies CASSEPGGRGYGYTF.

The chain carries TRBV29-1 and TRBJ2-7; the D gene is possibly TRBD2 (5 bases). V lost 4 bases to trimming and J lost 0 bases, with 10 bases between them. CDR1 and CDR2 from the germline V gene are SQVTM and ANQGSEA. This CDR3 has 13 residues. In DNA form, the CDR3 reads TGCAGCGTTGTACTAGTCAACTCCTACGAGCAGTACTTC. It translates to CSVVLVNSYEQYF.

The gene calls are TRBV13 and TRBJ1-1, with D uncertain. CDR3 length: 13 amino acids. The germline gives CDR1 PRHDT, CDR2 FYEKMQ (reference sequence). Trimming took off 5 bases at V and 6 bases at J, with 13 bases between the two ends. The CDR3 sequence is CASSPSGDAEAFF. The CDR3 DNA reads TGTGCCAGCAGCCCTAGTGGAGACGCTGAAGCTTTCTTT.